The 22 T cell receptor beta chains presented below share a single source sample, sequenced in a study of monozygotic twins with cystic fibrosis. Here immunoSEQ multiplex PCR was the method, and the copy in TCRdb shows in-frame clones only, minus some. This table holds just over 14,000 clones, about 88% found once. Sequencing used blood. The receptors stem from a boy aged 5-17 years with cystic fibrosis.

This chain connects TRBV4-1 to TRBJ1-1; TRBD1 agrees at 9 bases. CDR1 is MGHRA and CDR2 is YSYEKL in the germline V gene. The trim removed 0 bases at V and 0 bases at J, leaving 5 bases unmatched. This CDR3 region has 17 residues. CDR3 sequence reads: CASSQDGQGNMNTEAFF. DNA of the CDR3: TGCGCCAGCAGCCAAGATGGACAGGGGAACATGAACACTGAAGCTTTCTTT.

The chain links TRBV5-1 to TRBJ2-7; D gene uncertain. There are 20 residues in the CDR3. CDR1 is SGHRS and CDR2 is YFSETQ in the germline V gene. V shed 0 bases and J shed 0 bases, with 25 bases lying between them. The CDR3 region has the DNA TGCGCCAGCAGCTTGGACCGCCGACCCTATCATAGGATCCTCTCCTACGAGCAGTACTTC. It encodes CASSLDRRPYHRILSYEQYF.

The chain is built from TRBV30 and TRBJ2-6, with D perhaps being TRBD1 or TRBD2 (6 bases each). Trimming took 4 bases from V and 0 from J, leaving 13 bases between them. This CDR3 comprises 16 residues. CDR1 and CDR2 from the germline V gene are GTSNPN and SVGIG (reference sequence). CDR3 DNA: TGTGCCTGGAAACAGGGAGGTACCTCTGGGGCCAACGTCCTGACTTTC. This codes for CAWKQGGTSGANVLTF.

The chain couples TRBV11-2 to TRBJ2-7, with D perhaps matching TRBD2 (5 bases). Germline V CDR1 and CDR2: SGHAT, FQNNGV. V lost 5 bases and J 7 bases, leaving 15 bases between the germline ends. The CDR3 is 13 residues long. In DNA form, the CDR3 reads TGTGCCAGCAGCGTAGCACTAGGTGGTGAGCAGTACTTC. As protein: CASSVALGGEQYF.

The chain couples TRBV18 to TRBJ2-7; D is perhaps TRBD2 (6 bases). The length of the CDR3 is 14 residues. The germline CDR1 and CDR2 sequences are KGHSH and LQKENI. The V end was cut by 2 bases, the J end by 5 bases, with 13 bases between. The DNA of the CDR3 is TGTGCCAGCTCACCAACCTCGGGGGACGACGAGCAGTACTTC. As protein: CASSPTSGDDEQYF.

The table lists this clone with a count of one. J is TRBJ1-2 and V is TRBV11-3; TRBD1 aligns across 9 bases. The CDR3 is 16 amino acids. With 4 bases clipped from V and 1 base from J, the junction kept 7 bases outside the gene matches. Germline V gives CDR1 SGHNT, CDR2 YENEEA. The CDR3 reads CASSYRDRALNYGYTF. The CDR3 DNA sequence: TGTGCCAGCAGCTACCGGGACAGGGCTCTTAACTATGGCTACACCTTC.

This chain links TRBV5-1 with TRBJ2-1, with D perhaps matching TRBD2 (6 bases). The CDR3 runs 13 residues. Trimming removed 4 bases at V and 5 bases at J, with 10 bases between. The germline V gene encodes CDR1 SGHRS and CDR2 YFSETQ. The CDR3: CASSPGGNNEQFF. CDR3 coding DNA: TGCGCCAGCAGCCCCGGGGGTAACAATGAGCAGTTCTTC.

CDR3: CASSKPSGWPEAFF. CDR3 coding DNA: TGTGCCAGCAGTAAACCATCCGGTTGGCCTGAAGCTTTCTTT. The V and J genes are TRBV6-5 and TRBJ1-1; D is unresolved. The V gene lost 5 bases and the J gene lost 6 bases, with 16 bases spanning the gap. Germline loops: CDR1 MNHEY, CDR2 SVGAGI. The CDR3 has 14 residues.

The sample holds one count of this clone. CDR3 in DNA: TGTGCCAGCAGCTCAACCCCTACAGGGGGCTATGGCTACACCTTC. Protein sequence: CASSSTPTGGYGYTF. The chain uses TRBV5-6 and TRBJ1-2, with 8 bases lining up with TRBD1. Unmatched junction bases numbered 8, after V lost 3 bases and J lost 4 bases. Germline loops: CDR1 SGHDT, CDR2 YYEEEE. CDR3 size: 15 residues.

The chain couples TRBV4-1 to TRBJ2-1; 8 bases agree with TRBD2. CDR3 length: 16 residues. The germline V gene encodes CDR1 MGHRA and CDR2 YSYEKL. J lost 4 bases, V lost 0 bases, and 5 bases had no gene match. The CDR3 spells CASSQETSGTYNEQFF. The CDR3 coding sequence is TGCGCCAGCAGCCAAGAAACTAGCGGTACATACAATGAGCAGTTCTTC.

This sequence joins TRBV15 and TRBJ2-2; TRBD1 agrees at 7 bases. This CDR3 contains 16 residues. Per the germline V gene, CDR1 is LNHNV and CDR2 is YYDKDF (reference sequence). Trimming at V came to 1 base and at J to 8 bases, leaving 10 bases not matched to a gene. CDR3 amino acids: CATSRAGTAILGELFF. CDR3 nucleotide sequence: TGTGCCACCAGCAGAGCAGGGACAGCGATACTGGGGGAGCTGTTTTTT.

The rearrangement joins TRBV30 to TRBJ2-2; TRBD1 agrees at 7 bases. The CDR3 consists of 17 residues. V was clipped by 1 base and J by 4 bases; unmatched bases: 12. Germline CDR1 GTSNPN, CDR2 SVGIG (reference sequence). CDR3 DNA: TGTGCCTGGAGTGCTCTCCCCTATTCAGGGGGCACCGGGGAGCTGTTTTTT. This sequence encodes CAWSALPYSGGTGELFF. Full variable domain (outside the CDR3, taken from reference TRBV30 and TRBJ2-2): SQTIHQWPATLVQPVGSPLSLECTVEGTSNPNLYWYRQAAGRGLQLLFYSVGIGQISSEVPQNLSASRPQDRQFILSSKKLLLSDSGFYLCAWSALPYSGGTGELFFGEGSRLTVL.

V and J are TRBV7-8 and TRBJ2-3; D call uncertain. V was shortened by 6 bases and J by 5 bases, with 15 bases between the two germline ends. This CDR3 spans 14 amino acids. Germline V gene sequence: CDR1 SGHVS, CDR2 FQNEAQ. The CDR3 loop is CASRLNTGEDTQYF. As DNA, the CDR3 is TGTGCCAGCAGGTTAAATACCGGAGAAGATACGCAGTATTTT.

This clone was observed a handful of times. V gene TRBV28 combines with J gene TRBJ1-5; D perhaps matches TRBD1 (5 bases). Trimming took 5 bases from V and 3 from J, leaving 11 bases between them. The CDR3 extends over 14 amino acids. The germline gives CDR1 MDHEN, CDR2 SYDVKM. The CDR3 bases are TGTGCCAGCAGTCACGACAGTTACAATCAGCCCCAGCATTTT. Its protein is CASSHDSYNQPQHF.

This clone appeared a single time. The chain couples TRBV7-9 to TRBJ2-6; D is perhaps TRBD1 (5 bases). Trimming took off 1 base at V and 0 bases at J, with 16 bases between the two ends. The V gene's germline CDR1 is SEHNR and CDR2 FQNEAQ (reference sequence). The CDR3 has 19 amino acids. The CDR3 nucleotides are TGTGCCAGCAGCTTAGGGTTTCAGGGATATTACTCTGGGGCCAACGTCCTGACTTTC. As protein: CASSLGFQGYYSGANVLTF.

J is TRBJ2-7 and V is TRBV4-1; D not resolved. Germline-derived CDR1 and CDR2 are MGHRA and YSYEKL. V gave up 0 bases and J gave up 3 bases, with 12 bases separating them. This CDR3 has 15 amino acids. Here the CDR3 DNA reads TGCGCCAGCAGCCAAGATGCACAGAATCTCTACGAGCAGTACTTC. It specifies CASSQDAQNLYEQYF.

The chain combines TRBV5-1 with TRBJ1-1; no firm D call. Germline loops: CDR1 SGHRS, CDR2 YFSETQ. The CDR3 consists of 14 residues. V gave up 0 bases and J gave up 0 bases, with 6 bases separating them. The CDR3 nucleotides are TGCGCCAGCAGCTTGGAAGGGATGAACACTGAAGCTTTCTTT. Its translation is CASSLEGMNTEAFF.

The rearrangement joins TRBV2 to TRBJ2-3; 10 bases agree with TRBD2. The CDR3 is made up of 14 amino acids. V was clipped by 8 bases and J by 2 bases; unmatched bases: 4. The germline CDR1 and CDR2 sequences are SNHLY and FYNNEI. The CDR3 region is CASGLAANTDTQYF. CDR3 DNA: TGTGCCAGCGGACTAGCGGCAAACACAGATACGCAGTATTTT. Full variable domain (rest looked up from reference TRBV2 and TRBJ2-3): EPEVTQTPSHQVTQMGQEVILRCVPISNHLYFYWYRQILGQKVEFLVSFYNNEISEKSEIFDDQFSVERPDGSNFTLKIRSTKLEDSAMYFCASGLAANTDTQYFGPGTRLTVL.

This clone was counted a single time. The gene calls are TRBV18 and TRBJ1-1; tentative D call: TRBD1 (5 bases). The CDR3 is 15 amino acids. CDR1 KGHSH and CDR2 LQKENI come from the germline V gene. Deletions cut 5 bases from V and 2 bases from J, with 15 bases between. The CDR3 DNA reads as TGTGCCAGCTCATATGACGGACACGGTAACACTGAAGCTTTCTTT. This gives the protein CASSYDGHGNTEAFF.

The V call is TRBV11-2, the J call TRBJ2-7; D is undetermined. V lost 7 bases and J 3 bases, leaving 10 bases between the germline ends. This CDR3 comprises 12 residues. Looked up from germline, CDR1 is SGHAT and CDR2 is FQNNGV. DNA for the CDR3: TGTGCCAGCACTCTCCAAAGCTACGAGCAGTACTTC. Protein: CASTLQSYEQYF.

The chain's CDR3 is CASSPFLGGSYNEQFF. In nucleotides, the CDR3 is TGTGCCAGCAGCCCATTCCTGGGGGGCAGCTACAATGAGCAGTTCTTC. V gene TRBV4-2 combines with J gene TRBJ2-1, with D possibly being TRBD1 or TRBD2 (6 bases each). Trimming took off 4 bases at V and 3 bases at J, with 16 bases between the two ends. In germline, CDR1 is LGHNA, CDR2 YNFKEQ. This CDR3 is built from 16 residues.

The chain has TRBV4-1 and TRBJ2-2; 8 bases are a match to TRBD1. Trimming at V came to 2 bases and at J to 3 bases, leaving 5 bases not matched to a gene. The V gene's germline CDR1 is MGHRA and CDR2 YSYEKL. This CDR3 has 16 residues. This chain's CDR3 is CASSQWTGSDTGELFF. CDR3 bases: TGCGCCAGCAGCCAATGGACAGGGTCGGACACCGGGGAGCTGTTTTTT.